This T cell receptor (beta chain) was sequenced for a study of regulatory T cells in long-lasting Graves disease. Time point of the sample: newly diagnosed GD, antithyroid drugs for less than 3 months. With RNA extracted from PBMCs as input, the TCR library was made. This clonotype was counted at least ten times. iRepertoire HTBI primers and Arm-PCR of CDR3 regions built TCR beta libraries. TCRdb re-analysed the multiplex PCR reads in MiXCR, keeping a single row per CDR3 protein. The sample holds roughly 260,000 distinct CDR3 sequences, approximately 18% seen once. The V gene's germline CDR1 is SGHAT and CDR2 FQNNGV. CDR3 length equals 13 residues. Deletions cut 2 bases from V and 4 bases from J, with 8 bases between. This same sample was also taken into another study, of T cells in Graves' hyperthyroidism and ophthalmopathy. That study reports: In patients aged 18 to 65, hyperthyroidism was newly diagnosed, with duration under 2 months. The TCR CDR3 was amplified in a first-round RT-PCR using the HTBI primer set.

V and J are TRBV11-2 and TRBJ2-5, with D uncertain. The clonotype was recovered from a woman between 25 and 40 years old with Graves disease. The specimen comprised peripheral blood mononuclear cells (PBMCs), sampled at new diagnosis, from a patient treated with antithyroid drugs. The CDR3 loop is CASSLNQLETQYF. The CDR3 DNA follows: TGTGCCAGCAGCTTAAATCAGCTAGAGACCCAGTACTTC.